The present TCR beta chain was sequenced within a study of OX40 agonist ivuxolimab in advanced cancers. Here immunoSEQ multiplex PCR was the method, and the copy in TCRdb shows in-frame clones only, minus some. The data hold 90,000 to 100,000 clones, with about 96% observed a single time. Germline-derived CDR1 and CDR2 are MNHEY and SVGAGI. This CDR3 is built from 14 residues. Trimming pared 5 bases from V and 1 base from J, leaving 11 bases between. The sequencing used CD4+ or CD8+ T cells sorted from blood, collected in a trial of the OX40 agonist ivuxolimab. This sequence originates from an adult with an advanced solid tumor such as melanoma, head and neck, liver or kidney cancer. V and J are TRBV6-5 and TRBJ2-5; D unclear. CDR3 loop: CASSSWTGQETQYF. CDR3 nucleotides: TGTGCCAGCAGTAGCTGGACGGGCCAAGAGACCCAGTACTTC.